Listed below are T cell receptor beta chains from one sample, sequenced in a study of human T cells and chemical hapten exposure. TCRdb re-called the RACE reads through MiXCR, storing one row per CDR3 protein. The table lists tens of thousands of distinct CDR3 sequences, roughly 8% of them singletons. The sequencing sample was made of whole blood. The receptors come from a female donor in good health. Some clones in this sample may be carry-over from other donors' samples. The CDR3 runs from the conserved cysteine through the conserved F or W. The D gene is left open where the match is weak. Rows give clone size only sometimes, using once, few, many, or a class for an expanded clone.

11	few	-	TRBV12-3/TRBV12-4	TRBJ2-3	CASSFGEVGYF	TGTGCCAGCAGTTTTGGGGAAGTGGGGTATTTT
13	-	-	TRBV7-9	TRBJ1-2	CASSGTENYGYTF	TGTGCCAGCAGCGGAACGGAAAACTATGGCTACACCTTC
17	many	TRBD1	TRBV4-1	TRBJ2-3	CASSQVRQGAKTDTQYF	TGCGCCAGCAGCCAAGTCCGACAGGGGGCTAAGACGGATACGCAGTATTTT
14	-	-	TRBV20-1	TRBJ2-7	CSARDPSLSYEQYF	TGCAGTGCTAGAGATCCGAGCTTATCCTACGAGCAGTACTTC
15	-	TRBD2	TRBV2	TRBJ2-3	CASRGPGLSTDTQYF	TGTGCCAGCAGGGGGCCGGGACTATCCACAGATACGCAGTATTTT
14	many	TRBD1	TRBV13	TRBJ2-5	CASSLRTGQETQYF	TGTGCCAGCAGCTTGAGGACAGGGCAAGAGACCCAGTACTTC
15	-	-	TRBV3-1	TRBJ1-5	CASSQGDAPNQPQHF	TGTGCCAGCAGCCAAGGGGATGCCCCCAATCAGCCCCAGCATTTT
14	few	TRBD1	TRBV2	TRBJ2-3	CASSSTGTTDTQYF	TGTGCCAGCAGTTCGACAGGGACCACAGATACGCAGTATTTT
17	few	-	TRBV5-6	TRBJ2-3	CASSHQIRDWLTDTQYF	TGTGCCAGCAGCCACCAAATCCGGGACTGGCTCACAGATACGCAGTATTTT
12	few	-	TRBV5-8	TRBJ2-7	CASSGRRGEQYF	TGTGCCAGCAGCGGACGGCGGGGCGAGCAGTACTTC
15	many	-	TRBV28	TRBJ2-3	CASSRYSIGADTQYF	TGTGCCAGCAGTCGGTACTCAATAGGGGCAGATACGCAGTATTTT
12	-	-	TRBV20-1	TRBJ1-5	CSARVGEQPQHF	TGCAGTGCTAGGGTAGGGGAGCAGCCCCAGCATTTT
15	-	TRBD1	TRBV20-1	TRBJ1-5	CSAWDGEGAIQPQHF	TGCAGTGCTTGGGATGGGGAGGGGGCTATTCAGCCCCAGCATTTT
15	many	TRBD2	TRBV20-1	TRBJ2-7	CSARTSGGIPGEQYF	TGCAGTGCCAGGACTAGCGGGGGCATTCCGGGCGAGCAGTACTTC
16	-	TRBD2	TRBV3-1	TRBJ2-5	CASSHSIWGLQETQYF	TGTGCCAGCAGCCATAGTATTTGGGGACTACAAGAGACCCAGTACTTC
16	many	TRBD2	TRBV7-2	TRBJ2-2	CASSFELAGLTGELFF	TGTGCCAGCAGCTTTGAACTAGCGGGATTGACCGGGGAGCTGTTTTTT
13	many	TRBD2	TRBV6-4	TRBJ2-3	CASSASGTDTQYF	TGTGCCAGCAGTGCTAGCGGGACAGATACGCAGTATTTT
17	-	TRBD2	TRBV7-8	TRBJ2-3	CASNPRLSAGGGDTQYF	TGTGCCAGCAATCCCCGTCTTTCAGCGGGAGGTGGAGATACGCAGTATTTT
16	few	TRBD1	TRBV6-4	TRBJ2-6	CASSEGQGTGANVLTF	TGTGCCAGCAGCGAGGGACAGGGGACTGGGGCCAACGTCCTGACTTTC
16	few	-	TRBV7-2	TRBJ2-2	CASSFPRQTNTGELFF	TGTGCCAGCAGCTTTCCCCGGCAGACGAACACCGGGGAGCTGTTTTTT
14	few	-	TRBV7-3	TRBJ2-2	CASSPRENTGELFF	TGTGCCAGCAGCCCCAGGGAAAACACCGGGGAGCTGTTTTTT
13	few	-	TRBV5-1	TRBJ1-5	CASSLGVDQPQHF	TGCGCCAGCAGCTTGGGGGTGGATCAGCCCCAGCATTTT
14	few	-	TRBV19	TRBJ1-1	CASSKNGMNTEAFF	TGTGCCAGTAGTAAGAACGGAATGAACACTGAAGCTTTCTTT
13	few	-	TRBV7-2	TRBJ2-5	CASRRQEKETQYF	TGTGCCAGCAGACGCCAGGAAAAAGAGACCCAGTACTTC
13	-	-	TRBV30	TRBJ1-5	CAWSVGALRPQHF	TGTGCCTGGAGTGTAGGGGCCCTCCGGCCCCAGCATTTT
13	-	TRBD1	TRBV7-3	TRBJ2-7	CASRTGGSGEQYF	TGTGCCAGCAGGACAGGGGGCTCGGGCGAGCAGTACTTC
13	-	TRBD1	TRBV12-3/TRBV12-4	TRBJ1-2	CASSGDSPQGYTF	TGTGCCAGCAGTGGGGACAGCCCGCAAGGCTACACCTTC
11	many	-	TRBV2	TRBJ2-5	CASSVAPQQYF	TGTGCCAGCAGTGTCGCCCCACAACAGTACTTC
16	-	TRBD1	TRBV4-1	TRBJ1-6	CASSQVARDRASPLHF	TGCGCCAGCAGCCAAGTCGCCCGGGACAGGGCTTCACCCCTCCACTTT
14	many	-	TRBV12-3/TRBV12-4	TRBJ1-1	CASSWGKAWTEAFF	TGTGCCAGCAGTTGGGGCAAGGCATGGACTGAAGCTTTCTTT
13	few	-	TRBV20-1	TRBJ1-1	CSARTLSYAEAFF	TGCAGTGCTAGGACGTTATCCTACGCTGAAGCTTTCTTT
15	-	-	TRBV5-1	TRBJ2-3	CSSSDRDSGTDTQYF	TGCTCCAGCAGCGACAGGGACTCTGGCACAGATACGCAGTATTTT
15	few	-	TRBV28	TRBJ2-1	CASSLLLWGHWEQFF	TGTGCCAGCAGTCTCCTTCTCTGGGGCCATTGGGAGCAGTTCTTC
14	-	-	TRBV7-8	TRBJ2-1	CASSDTFALNEQFF	TGTGCCAGCAGCGACACATTCGCCCTCAATGAGCAGTTCTTC
13	few	TRBD1	TRBV28	TRBJ1-6	CASTDRGNSPLHF	TGTGCCAGCACGGACAGGGGTAATTCACCCCTCCACTTT
13	-	-	TRBV9	TRBJ2-5	CASSVEGRETQYF	TGTGCCAGCAGCGTAGAGGGCAGGGAGACCCAGTACTTC
11	few	-	TRBV12-3/TRBV12-4	TRBJ1-1	CASSLGAEAFF	TGTGCCAGCAGTTTGGGGGCTGAAGCTTTCTTT
12	-	-	TRBV29-1	TRBJ1-2	CSSRYGNYGYTF	TGCAGCTCCCGCTATGGAAACTATGGCTACACCTTC
14	few	-	TRBV29-1	TRBJ1-1	CSVEGNGENTEAFF	TGCAGCGTTGAAGGGAACGGAGAGAACACTGAAGCTTTCTTT
14	few	-	TRBV7-9	TRBJ2-3	CASSFLSIADTQYF	TGTGCCAGCAGCTTTCTATCGATAGCAGATACGCAGTATTTT
16	many	TRBD2	TRBV11-2	TRBJ2-1	CASSLSGTSGYNEQFF	TGTGCCAGCAGCTTATCAGGGACTAGCGGGTACAATGAGCAGTTCTTC
13	-	TRBD1	TRBV5-5	TRBJ2-5	CASSGGQRETQYF	TGTGCCAGCAGCGGGGGACAGCGGGAGACCCAGTACTTC
12	many	-	TRBV7-9	TRBJ2-1	CASSLGRNEQFF	TGTGCCAGCAGCTTAGGGAGGAATGAGCAGTTCTTC
15	few	TRBD2	TRBV20-1	TRBJ2-3	CSVGNGGSGADTQYF	TGCAGTGTAGGGAACGGCGGGAGTGGAGCAGATACGCAGTATTTT
15	many	-	TRBV6-6	TRBJ2-4	CASRGGYVAKNIQYF	TGTGCCAGCAGAGGGGGATACGTAGCCAAAAACATTCAGTACTTC
15	few	-	TRBV5-1	TRBJ1-3	CASRYIAGSGNTIYF	TGCGCCAGCAGGTACATCGCGGGCTCTGGAAACACCATATATTTT
14	many	TRBD2	TRBV29-1	TRBJ2-1	CSVGRTSGYNEQFF	TGCAGCGTTGGCCGGACTAGCGGCTACAATGAGCAGTTCTTC
14	many	TRBD2	TRBV19	TRBJ2-3	CASLAGVGTDTQYF	TGTGCCAGTCTAGCGGGAGTAGGCACAGATACGCAGTATTTT
12	many	TRBD1	TRBV6-2/TRBV6-3	TRBJ2-7	CASKGRGHEQYF	TGTGCCAGCAAGGGCAGGGGGCACGAGCAGTACTTC
16	-	TRBD1	TRBV2	TRBJ2-6	CASRGQGIGGANVLTF	TGTGCCAGCAGGGGACAGGGGATAGGTGGGGCCAACGTCCTGACTTTC
14	-	TRBD1	TRBV5-4	TRBJ1-2	CASKDREKIYGYTF	TGTGCCAGCAAGGACAGGGAGAAGATCTATGGCTACACCTTC
13	-	-	TRBV28	TRBJ2-3	CASRLTSTDTQYF	TGTGCCAGCAGACTGACTAGCACAGATACGCAGTATTTT
17	-	-	TRBV12-3/TRBV12-4	TRBJ1-4	CASSFSVPAGYNEKLFF	TGTGCCAGCAGTTTTTCCGTCCCCGCAGGGTATAATGAAAAACTGTTTTTT
13	-	-	TRBV5-1	TRBJ2-5	CASSPRQEETQYF	TGCGCCAGCAGCCCAAGACAGGAGGAGACCCAGTACTTC
13	few	-	TRBV5-1	TRBJ2-5	CASSDYRVETQYF	TGCGCCAGCAGCGACTACAGGGTGGAGACCCAGTACTTC
15	many	TRBD2	TRBV5-1	TRBJ2-1	CASSPEASGINEQFF	TGCGCCAGCAGCCCGGAGGCTAGCGGGATCAATGAGCAGTTCTTC
16	many	TRBD2	TRBV5-1	TRBJ2-7	CASSLRVSGAGDEQYF	TGCGCCAGCAGCTTGCGGGTTAGCGGGGCCGGGGACGAGCAGTACTTC